This T cell receptor (beta chain) was sequenced during a study of CD8 T cells in ankylosing spondylitis. Using its own MiXCR run on the 5' RACE reads, TCRdb lists one record per CDR3 protein. The repertoire holds a few hundred thousand distinct CDR3 sequences, with 20% as singletons. This CDR3 is 15 amino acids long. Trimming left V 0 bases short and J 5 bases short, with 14 bases between. Germline loops: CDR1 SGHRS, CDR2 YFSETQ. Specimen: blood, either unsorted or a sorted T cell fraction (not recorded which). This chain connects TRBV5-1 to TRBJ1-1; maybe TRBD1 (5 bases). This TCR was sampled from a male donor with ankylosing spondylitis or in good health (not recorded which). CDR3 nucleotides: TGCGCCAGCAGCTTGGTACCGACAGTGGGAACTGAAGCTTTCTTT. Translated: CASSLVPTVGTEAFF.